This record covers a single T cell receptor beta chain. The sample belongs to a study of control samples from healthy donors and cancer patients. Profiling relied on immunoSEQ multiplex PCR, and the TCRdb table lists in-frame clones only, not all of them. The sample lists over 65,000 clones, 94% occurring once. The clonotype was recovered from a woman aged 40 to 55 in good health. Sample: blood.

The chain's CDR3 is CASSLLSPLHF. The CDR3 DNA reads TGTGCCAGCAGTCTCCTTTCACCCCTCCACTTT. The genes are TRBV21-1 and TRBJ1-6. TRBV21-1 is reported as a pseudogene. The CDR3 sequence is 11 residues long.